This TCR beta chain was retrieved from a study of blood T cells in healthy people across ages. This CDR3 comprises 17 residues. V lost 2 bases to trimming and J lost 2 bases, with 18 bases between them. Germline loops: CDR1 SEHNR, CDR2 FQNEAQ (reference sequence). Only a few counts were recorded for this clonotype. It was with a sample-barcoded 5' primer and a J-beta primer mix that a second PCR of about 7 to 12 cycles was run. Using its own MiXCR run on the 5' RACE reads, TCRdb lists one record per CDR3 protein. The table has roughly 1.5 million distinct CDR3 sequences, approximately 43% seen once; the top ten hold approximately 4%.

V gene TRBV7-9 combines with J gene TRBJ1-2, with D possibly matching TRBD1 (5 bases). Sequenced: blood. The receptor was derived from a woman younger than 35 in good health. CDR3 in amino acids: CASSLRGESGNNYGYTF. CDR3 sequence (DNA): TGTGCCAGCAGCTTACGGGGGGAGTCGGGGAACAACTATGGCTACACCTTC.